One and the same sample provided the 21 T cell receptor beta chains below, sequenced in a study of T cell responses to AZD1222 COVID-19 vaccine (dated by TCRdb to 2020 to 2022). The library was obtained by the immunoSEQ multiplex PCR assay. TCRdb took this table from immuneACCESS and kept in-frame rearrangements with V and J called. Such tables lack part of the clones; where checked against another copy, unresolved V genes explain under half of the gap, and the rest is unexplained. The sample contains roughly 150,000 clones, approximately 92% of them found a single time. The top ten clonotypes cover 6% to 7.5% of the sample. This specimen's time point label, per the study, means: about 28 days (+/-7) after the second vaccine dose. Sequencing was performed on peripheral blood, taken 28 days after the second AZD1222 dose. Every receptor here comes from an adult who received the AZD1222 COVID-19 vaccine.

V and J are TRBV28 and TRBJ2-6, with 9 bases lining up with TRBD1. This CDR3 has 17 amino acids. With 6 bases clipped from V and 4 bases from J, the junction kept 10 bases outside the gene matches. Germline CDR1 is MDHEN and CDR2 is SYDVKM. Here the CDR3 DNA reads TGTGCCAGCAGACCGGACAGGGGTGTCAGGGGGGCCAACGTCCTGACTTTC. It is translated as CASRPDRGVRGANVLTF.

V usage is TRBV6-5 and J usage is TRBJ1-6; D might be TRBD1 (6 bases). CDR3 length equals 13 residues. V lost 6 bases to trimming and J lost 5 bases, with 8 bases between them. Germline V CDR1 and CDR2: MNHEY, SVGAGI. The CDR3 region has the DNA TGTGCCAGCAGGACAGGAAATAATTCACCCCTCCACTTT. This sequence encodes CASRTGNNSPLHF.

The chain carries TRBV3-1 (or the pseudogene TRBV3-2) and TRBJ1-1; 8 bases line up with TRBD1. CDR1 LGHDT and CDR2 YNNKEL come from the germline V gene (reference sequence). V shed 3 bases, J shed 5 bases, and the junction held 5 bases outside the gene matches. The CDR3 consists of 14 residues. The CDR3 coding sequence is TGTGCCAGCAGCCAGCGAGACAGGGGAACTGAAGCTTTCTTT. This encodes CASSQRDRGTEAFF.

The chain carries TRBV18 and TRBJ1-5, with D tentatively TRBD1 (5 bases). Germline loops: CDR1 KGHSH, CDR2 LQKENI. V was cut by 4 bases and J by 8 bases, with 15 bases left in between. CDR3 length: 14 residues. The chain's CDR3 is CASSLDSGGEPQHF. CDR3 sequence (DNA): TGTGCCAGCTCACTCGACTCGGGAGGGGAGCCCCAGCATTTT.

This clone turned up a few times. The CDR3 loop reads CSVLSRNYGYTF. CDR3 in DNA: TGCAGCGTTCTATCACGGAACTATGGCTACACCTTC. J is TRBJ1-2 and V is TRBV29-1; D is unresolved. CDR1 is SQVTM, CDR2 ANQGSEA, per germline. The CDR3 spans 12 residues. The V gene lost 5 bases and the J gene lost 2 bases, with 9 bases spanning the gap.

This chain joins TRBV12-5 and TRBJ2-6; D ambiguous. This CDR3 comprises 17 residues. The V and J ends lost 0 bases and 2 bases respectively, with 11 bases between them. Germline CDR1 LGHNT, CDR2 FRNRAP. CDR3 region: CASGLVPGFPGANVLTF. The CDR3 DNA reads TGTGCTAGTGGTTTGGTACCGGGTTTTCCTGGGGCCAACGTCCTGACTTTC.

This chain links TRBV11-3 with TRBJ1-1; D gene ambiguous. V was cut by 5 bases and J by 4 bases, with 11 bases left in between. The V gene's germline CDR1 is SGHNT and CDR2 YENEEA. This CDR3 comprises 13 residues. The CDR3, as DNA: TGTGCCAGCAGCCCTTGGGCACGCACTGAAGCTTTCTTT. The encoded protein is CASSPWARTEAFF.

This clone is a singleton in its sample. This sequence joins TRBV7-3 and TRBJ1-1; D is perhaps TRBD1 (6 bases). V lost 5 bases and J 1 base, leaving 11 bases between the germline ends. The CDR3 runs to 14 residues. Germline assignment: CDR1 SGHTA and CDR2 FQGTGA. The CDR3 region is CASSQHRENTEAFF. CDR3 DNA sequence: TGTGCCAGCAGCCAACACAGGGAGAACACTGAAGCTTTCTTT. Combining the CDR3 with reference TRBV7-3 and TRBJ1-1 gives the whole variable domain GAGVSQTPSNKVTEKGKYVELRCDPISGHTALYWYRQSLGQGPEFLIYFQGTGAADDSGLPNDRFFAVRPEGSVSTLKIQRTERGDSAVYLCASSQHRENTEAFFGQGTRLTVV.

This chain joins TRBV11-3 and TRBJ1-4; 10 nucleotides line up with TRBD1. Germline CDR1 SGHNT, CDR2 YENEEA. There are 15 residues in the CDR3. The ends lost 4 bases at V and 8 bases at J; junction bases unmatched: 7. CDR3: CASSSRQGADEKLFF. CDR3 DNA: TGTGCCAGCAGCTCCCGACAGGGGGCGGACGAAAAACTGTTTTTT.

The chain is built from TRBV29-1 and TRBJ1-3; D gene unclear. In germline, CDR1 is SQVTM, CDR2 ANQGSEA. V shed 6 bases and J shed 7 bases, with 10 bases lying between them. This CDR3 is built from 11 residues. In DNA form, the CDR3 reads TGCAGCGTCTTCGTCGGGAACACCATATATTTT. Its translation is CSVFVGNTIYF.

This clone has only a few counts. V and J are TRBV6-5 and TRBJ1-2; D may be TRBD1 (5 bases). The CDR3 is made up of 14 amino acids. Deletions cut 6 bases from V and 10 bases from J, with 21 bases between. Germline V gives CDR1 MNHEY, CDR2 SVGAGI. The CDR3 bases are TGTGCCAGCAGCCGATTACAGGAATCGGCGGTCTACACCTTC. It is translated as CASSRLQESAVYTF.

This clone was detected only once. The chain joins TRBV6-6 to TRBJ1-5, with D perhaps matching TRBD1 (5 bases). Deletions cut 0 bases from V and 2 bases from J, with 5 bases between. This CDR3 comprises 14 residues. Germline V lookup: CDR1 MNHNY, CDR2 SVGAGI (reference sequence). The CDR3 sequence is CASSYSQGNQPQHF. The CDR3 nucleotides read TGTGCCAGCAGTTACTCACAGGGCAATCAGCCCCAGCATTTT.

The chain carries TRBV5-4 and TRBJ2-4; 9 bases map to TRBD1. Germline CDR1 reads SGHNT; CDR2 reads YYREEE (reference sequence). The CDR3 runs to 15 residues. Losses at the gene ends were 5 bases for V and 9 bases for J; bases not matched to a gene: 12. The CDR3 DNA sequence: TGTGCCAGCAGAACCTTTGGGACAGGGATCGGCATTCAGTACTTC. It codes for CASRTFGTGIGIQYF.

The CDR3 region is CASSESNQPQHF. The CDR3 DNA is TGTGCCAGCAGTGAATCCAATCAGCCCCAGCATTTT. The chain uses TRBV25-1 and TRBJ1-5; D call uncertain. CDR3 size: 12 residues. The V end was cut by 1 base, the J end by 3 bases, with 1 base between. Germline CDR1 MGHDK, CDR2 SYGVNS.

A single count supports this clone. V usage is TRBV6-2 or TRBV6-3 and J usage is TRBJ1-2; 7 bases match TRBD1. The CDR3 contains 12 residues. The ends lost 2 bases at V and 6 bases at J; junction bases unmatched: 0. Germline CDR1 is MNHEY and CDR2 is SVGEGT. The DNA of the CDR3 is TGTGCCAGCAGTTACCAGGGGGATGGCTACACCTTC. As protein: CASSYQGDGYTF.

The DNA of the CDR3 is TGTGCCAGCAGCTTGGGGCAGGGAGTCCGCGGTAATGAAAAACTGTTTTTT. It specifies CASSLGQGVRGNEKLFF. J is TRBJ1-4 and V is TRBV7-9; a weak D match, TRBD1 (5 bases). Between the trimmed V and J ends, which lost 3 bases and 4 bases, there was a span of 18 bases. CDR1 and CDR2 from the germline V gene are SEHNR and FQNEAQ (reference sequence). The CDR3 loop spans 17 amino acids.

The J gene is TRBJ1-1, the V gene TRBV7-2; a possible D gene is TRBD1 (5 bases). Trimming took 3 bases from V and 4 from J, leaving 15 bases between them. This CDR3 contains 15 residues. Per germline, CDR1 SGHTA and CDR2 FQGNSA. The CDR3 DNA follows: TGTGCCAGCAGCTTTCTGTCGATAGGGACCACTGAAGCTTTCTTT. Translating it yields CASSFLSIGTTEAFF.

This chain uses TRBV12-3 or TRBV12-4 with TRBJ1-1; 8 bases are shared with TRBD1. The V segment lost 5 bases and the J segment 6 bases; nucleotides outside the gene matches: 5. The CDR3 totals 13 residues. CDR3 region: CASSPQGAAEAFF. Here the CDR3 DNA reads TGTGCCAGCAGTCCTCAGGGGGCCGCTGAAGCTTTCTTT.

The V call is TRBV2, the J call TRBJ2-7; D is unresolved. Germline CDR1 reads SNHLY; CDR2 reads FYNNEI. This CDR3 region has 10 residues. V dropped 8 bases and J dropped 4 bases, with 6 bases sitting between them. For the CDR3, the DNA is TGTGCCAGCGAAATATACGAGCAGTACTTC. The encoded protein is CASEIYEQYF. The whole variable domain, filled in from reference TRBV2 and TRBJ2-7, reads EPEVTQTPSHQVTQMGQEVILRCVPISNHLYFYWYRQILGQKVEFLVSFYNNEISEKSEIFDDQFSVERPDGSNFTLKIRSTKLEDSAMYFCASEIYEQYFGPGTRLTVT.

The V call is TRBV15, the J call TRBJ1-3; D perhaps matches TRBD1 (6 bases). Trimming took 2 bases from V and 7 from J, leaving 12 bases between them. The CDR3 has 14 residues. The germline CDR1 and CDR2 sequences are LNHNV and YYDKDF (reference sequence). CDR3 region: CATSRLSQGNTIYF. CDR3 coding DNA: TGTGCCACCAGCAGACTCTCACAGGGTAACACCATATATTTT.

DNA for the CDR3: TGTGCCAGCAGCCCCCCACGGAGTAACTATGGCTACACCTTC. Translating it yields CASSPPRSNYGYTF. The chain uses TRBV6-5 and TRBJ1-2; D gene unclear. CDR1 and CDR2 from the germline V gene are MNHEY and SVGAGI. Trimming removed 6 bases at V and 1 base at J, with 12 bases between. The CDR3 extends over 14 amino acids.